The clone carrying this T cell receptor beta chain has a count of ten or more. Its antigen is as yet unknown. Where libraries were unsorted, they were derived from 2 million PBMCs stored at -80 degrees C. This sample stems from a study of neurological immune-mediated disorders. General observations from the study: No expanded-clone CDR3 amino acid sequence recurred across subjects, suggesting private TCR-beta repertoires. Phylogenetic grouping assigned the repertoires of 18 of 34 multiple sclerosis patients to a single related-CDR3 cluster, which may represent a signature.

As for the cDNA, it was generated by 5'RACE with 10-nucleotide random UMIs. From the 5' RACE reads, TCRdb called clonotypes with MiXCR, one entry per CDR3 protein. The table includes roughly 46,000 distinct CDR3 sequences, about 2% detected once. This CDR3 comprises 13 residues. CDR1 SGHRS and CDR2 YFSETQ come from the germline V gene. The ends were cut back, 4 bases at V and 6 bases at J, with 13 bases in the middle. This TCR derives from a woman aged 40 to 50 with multiple sclerosis. The specimen sequenced was PBMCs. The rearrangement uses TRBV5-1 and TRBJ1-1; tentative D call: TRBD1 (5 bases). The CDR3 sequence is CASSLWGGAEAFF. CDR3 bases: TGCGCCAGCAGCCTCTGGGGAGGGGCTGAAGCTTTCTTT.